This is a list of T cell receptor beta chains from one sample in a study of shared clonotypes between healthy human individuals. Libraries were prepared by immunoSEQ multiplex PCR; TCRdb keeps only in-frame clonotypes and omits some of them. In the table there are fewer than 1.6 million clones, approximately 98.5% of which are singletons. The specimen was naive CD4+ T cells sorted from blood. Source of these receptors: a man younger than 40 in good health. Both conserved end residues are part of each CDR3. The D gene is left open where the match is weak. Not every row has a clone size; where given, it reads once, few, many or a size class.

v_call: TRBV29-1; d_call: TRBD1; j_call: TRBJ1-1; clone_size: -; cdr3_nt: TGCAGCACCCTACGACAGGACAGGGATGGCCCTGAAGCTTTCTTT; cdr3_aa: CSTLRQDRDGPEAFF
v_call: TRBV27; d_call: -; j_call: TRBJ2-2; clone_size: -; cdr3_nt: TGTGCCAGCAGTGGACAGGGAGGGTGGGTCGGGGAGCTGTTTTTT; cdr3_aa: CASSGQGGWVGELFF
v_call: TRBV7-8; d_call: -; j_call: TRBJ1-5; clone_size: -; cdr3_nt: TGTGCCAGCAGCTTACTCTCCCGGGACAATCATCAGCCCCAGCATTTT; cdr3_aa: CASSLLSRDNHQPQHF
v_call: TRBV19; d_call: -; j_call: TRBJ1-4; clone_size: -; cdr3_nt: TGTGCCAGTAGGCGGAGGGGGTCAACTAATGAAAAACTGTTTTTT; cdr3_aa: CASRRRGSTNEKLFF
v_call: TRBV12-2; d_call: -; j_call: TRBJ2-1; clone_size: -; cdr3_nt: TGTGCAAGTCTCTCGACGAGGCAGTTCTTC; cdr3_aa: CASLSTRQFF
v_call: TRBV6-1; d_call: -; j_call: TRBJ1-4; clone_size: -; cdr3_nt: TGTGCCAGCAGCAGGGGAGGAGTTAATGAAAAACTGTTTTTT; cdr3_aa: CASSRGGVNEKLFF
v_call: TRBV5-4; d_call: TRBD1; j_call: TRBJ2-7; clone_size: -; cdr3_nt: TGTGCCAGCAGCTTGGGACAGGGAACCATTACGGACTTC; cdr3_aa: CASSLGQGTITDF
v_call: TRBV5-1; d_call: TRBD1; j_call: TRBJ2-7; clone_size: -; cdr3_nt: TGCGCCAGCAGCTCGGGGACAGGCGGCCTTGACGGGGAGTACTTC; cdr3_aa: CASSSGTGGLDGEYF
v_call: TRBV9; d_call: -; j_call: TRBJ1-2; clone_size: -; cdr3_nt: TGTGCCAGCAGCGTAGAGCTTGGGGTTACTGGCTACACCTTC; cdr3_aa: CASSVELGVTGYTF
v_call: TRBV6-5; d_call: TRBD2; j_call: TRBJ2-5; clone_size: -; cdr3_nt: TGTGCCAGCCGGCAGCGGGAGTCTCTGGAGACCCAGTACTTC; cdr3_aa: CASRQRESLETQYF
v_call: TRBV9; d_call: -; j_call: TRBJ2-7; clone_size: once; cdr3_nt: TGTGCCAGCAGCGTAGGGGCGGCAGGGGGGCACGAGCAGTACTTC; cdr3_aa: CASSVGAAGGHEQYF
v_call: TRBV7-2; d_call: TRBD1; j_call: TRBJ2-2; clone_size: -; cdr3_nt: TGTGCCAGCAGCTTATACAGGGGGCAAACCGGGGAGCTGTTTTTT; cdr3_aa: CASSLYRGQTGELFF
v_call: TRBV5-1; d_call: -; j_call: TRBJ2-2; clone_size: once; cdr3_nt: TGCGCCAGCACCGGGAGTGGGCCCGGGGAGCTGTTTTTT; cdr3_aa: CASTGSGPGELFF
v_call: TRBV18; d_call: -; j_call: TRBJ2-1; clone_size: -; cdr3_nt: TGTGCCAGCTCACCACCGGGCAGGGGGGCCAACAATGAGCAGTTCTTC; cdr3_aa: CASSPPGRGANNEQFF
v_call: TRBV19; d_call: TRBD1; j_call: TRBJ1-1; clone_size: -; cdr3_nt: TGTGCCAGTAGTCACAGGGGGAACACTGAAGCTTTCTTT; cdr3_aa: CASSHRGNTEAFF
v_call: TRBV13; d_call: TRBD1; j_call: TRBJ2-7; clone_size: once; cdr3_nt: TGTGCCAGCAGTCGTCGACAGGGTTCCTACGAGCAGTACTTC; cdr3_aa: CASSRRQGSYEQYF
v_call: TRBV7-2; d_call: TRBD1; j_call: TRBJ2-7; clone_size: -; cdr3_nt: TGTGCCAGCAGCTTAGTTCCGGACAGGGGATACGAGCAGTACTTC; cdr3_aa: CASSLVPDRGYEQYF
v_call: TRBV14; d_call: -; j_call: TRBJ2-1; clone_size: -; cdr3_nt: TGTGCCAGCAGCCAAAAACAAGGAGGGCCTATCGATGAGCAGTTCTTC; cdr3_aa: CASSQKQGGPIDEQFF
v_call: TRBV30; d_call: TRBD1; j_call: TRBJ2-5; clone_size: -; cdr3_nt: TGTGCCTGGAGTACTCACCAAGGGGACAGGGGGTCGGCCCAGTACTTC; cdr3_aa: CAWSTHQGDRGSAQYF
v_call: TRBV28; d_call: TRBD1; j_call: TRBJ2-7; clone_size: -; cdr3_nt: TGTGCCACCAGGACAGGGAAAATTGGCGAGCAGTACTTC; cdr3_aa: CATRTGKIGEQYF
v_call: TRBV4-2; d_call: TRBD2; j_call: TRBJ2-7; clone_size: once; cdr3_nt: TGTGCCACTTTGACGCCTAGCGGGAACTCCTACGAGCAGTACTTC; cdr3_aa: CATLTPSGNSYEQYF
v_call: TRBV29-1; d_call: TRBD1; j_call: TRBJ2-7; clone_size: -; cdr3_nt: TGCAGCGGTGGGACAGGCGACGAGCAGTACTTC; cdr3_aa: CSGGTGDEQYF
v_call: TRBV6-6; d_call: TRBD1; j_call: TRBJ1-5; clone_size: -; cdr3_nt: TGTGCCAGCAGCCCTAGCCAGGGGGCGAGTAATCAGCCCCAGCATTTT; cdr3_aa: CASSPSQGASNQPQHF
v_call: TRBV5-1; d_call: TRBD1; j_call: TRBJ2-5; clone_size: -; cdr3_nt: TGCGCCAGCAGCTGGGCCTCCGGGACAGGGGAAGAGACCCAGTACTTC; cdr3_aa: CASSWASGTGEETQYF
v_call: TRBV12-5; d_call: -; j_call: TRBJ2-1; clone_size: -; cdr3_nt: TGTGCTAGTGGTTTGGTACTGACGGGGAGGTTTGTCAATGAGCAGTTCTTC; cdr3_aa: CASGLVLTGRFVNEQFF